These T cell receptor beta chains were read from a single sample in a study of blood T cell repertoires in COVID-19. Method: immunoSEQ multiplex PCR; TCRdb's copy keeps in-frame clones and lacks some. The table shows around 380,000 clones, with approximately 89% occurring only once. Sample: PBMCs or T cells enriched from blood (not recorded which). The receptor source for this set is a man under 40 who had recovered from COVID-19. Both conserved end residues are part of each CDR3. A D gene is named only where the DNA matches it firmly. The listing skips clone size in some rows; elsewhere it reads once, few, many or a size class.

J gene	V gene	D gene	clone size	CDR3 protein	CDR3 DNA
TRBJ2-5	TRBV6-4	NA	NA	CASSKNLGETQYF	TGTGCCAGCAGCAAGAACCTCGGGGAGACCCAGTACTTC
TRBJ2-1	TRBV5-4	NA	NA	CASSLDRGLHHEQFF	TGTGCCAGCAGCTTGGACAGGGGACTTCATCATGAGCAGTTCTTC
TRBJ1-1	TRBV3-1/TRBV3-2	NA	NA	CASSQAKIVNTEAFF	TGTGCCAGCAGCCAAGCGAAAATAGTGAACACTGAAGCTTTCTTT
TRBJ1-2	TRBV5-1	NA	once	CASSLETDGYGYTF	TGCGCCAGCAGCTTGGAGACAGACGGCTATGGCTACACCTTC
TRBJ1-1	TRBV2	NA	NA	CASTSQPGGNTEAFF	TGTGCCAGCACGAGCCAGCCCGGAGGGAACACTGAAGCTTTCTTT
TRBJ2-2	TRBV30	TRBD2	NA	CAWTGLAGTGELFF	TGTGCCTGGACGGGACTAGCGGGGACCGGGGAGCTGTTTTTT
TRBJ2-5	TRBV9	TRBD1	NA	CASSDDRGGETQYF	TGTGCCAGCAGCGACGACAGGGGCGGAGAGACCCAGTACTTC
TRBJ1-5	TRBV19	NA	once	CASSGTGGYQPQHF	TGTGCCAGTAGCGGGACGGGGGGGTATCAGCCCCAGCATTTT
TRBJ2-1	TRBV6-6	TRBD2	NA	CASSPSGGASIPYNEQFF	TGTGCCAGCAGTCCTAGCGGGGGGGCCTCAATCCCCTACAATGAGCAGTTCTTC
TRBJ1-1	TRBV18	NA	NA	CASSPQGTEAFF	TGTGCCAGCTCACCACAGGGGACTGAAGCTTTCTTT
TRBJ1-1	TRBV18	NA	NA	CASSPPGNTEAFF	TGTGCCAGCTCACCGCCAGGGAACACTGAAGCTTTCTTT
TRBJ2-3	TRBV7-3	TRBD2	once	CASSPGTSGGTDTQYF	TGTGCCAGCAGCCCCGGGACTAGCGGGGGCACAGATACGCAGTATTTT
TRBJ2-1	TRBV7-9	NA	NA	CASSRQVQLGHNEQFF	TGTGCCAGCAGCAGACAGGTCCAGCTAGGCCACAATGAGCAGTTCTTC
TRBJ2-4	TRBV27	NA	NA	CASSLKLASSKNIQYF	TGTGCCAGCAGTTTAAAGCTAGCGAGTAGCAAAAACATTCAGTACTTC
TRBJ2-2	TRBV20-1	TRBD1	NA	CSALGGSRQFF	TGCAGTGCTTTAGGGGGCAGCAGACAGTTTTTT
TRBJ2-1	TRBV24-1	TRBD1	NA	CATSDARDRDNEQFF	TGTGCCACCAGTGATGCCCGGGACAGAGACAATGAGCAGTTCTTC
TRBJ1-2	TRBV6-5	NA	NA	CASSYSTGIYGYTF	TGTGCCAGCAGTTACTCGACAGGAATCTATGGCTACACCTTC
TRBJ1-2	TRBV5-6	TRBD1	NA	CASSIASTGGLVPGRGYTF	TGTGCCAGCAGCATCGCTTCTACAGGGGGTCTAGTTCCCGGGAGGGGCTACACCTTC
TRBJ2-7	TRBV7-6	TRBD1	NA	CASSLAGDRVLGEQYF	TGTGCCAGCAGCTTAGCCGGGGACAGGGTACTTGGCGAGCAGTACTTC
TRBJ2-7	TRBV5-6	NA	NA	CASSLKYYEQYF	TGTGCCAGCAGCTTAAAATACTACGAGCAGTACTTC
TRBJ1-2	TRBV10-2	NA	NA	CASSEGRGGNGYTF	TGCGCCAGCAGTGAGGGCAGGGGAGGGAATGGCTACACCTTC
TRBJ2-1	TRBV11-3	TRBD2	NA	CASSSLAGGLGEQFF	TGTGCCAGCAGCTCCCTTGCGGGGGGCCTGGGGGAGCAGTTCTTC
TRBJ1-3	TRBV15	NA	NA	CATSRGPGGNTIYF	TGTGCCACCAGCAGAGGCCCCGGTGGAAACACCATATATTTT
TRBJ2-1	TRBV30	TRBD2	NA	CAWSTRTSGLYNEQFF	TGTGCCTGGAGTACCCGGACTAGCGGTCTTTACAATGAGCAGTTCTTC
TRBJ1-5	TRBV10-3	TRBD1	NA	CAIGTGGLGQPQHF	TGTGCAATCGGGACAGGGGGATTAGGTCAGCCCCAGCATTTT